The table lists the clone carrying this TCR beta chain with many counts. The antigen is unknown. The data were obtained in a study of blood T cells in healthy people across ages. General observations from the study: It was not known whether donors were CMV positive (a possible confounder of expanded clonotype changes). Percentage of naive T cells showed a strong correlation with TCR beta diversity.

Germline V gene lookup returns CDR1 SGHRS and CDR2 YFSETQ. The V end was cut by 0 bases, the J end by 8 bases, with 11 bases between. The CDR3 sequence is 13 residues long. A J-beta primer mix and a sample-barcoded 5' primer were used in a second PCR of roughly 6 to 11 cycles. A minimum of 2.5 million CDR3-containing paired-end reads was obtained for each sample. MiXCR, run by TCRdb on the 5' RACE reads, gives a single entry per CDR3 protein. The table lists hundreds of thousands of distinct CDR3 sequences, 32% of them singletons. V usage is TRBV5-1 and J usage is TRBJ1-1; no clear D. The material sequenced was blood. This TCR derives from a woman older than 75 in good health. CDR3 protein: CASSLVRGQEAFF. CDR3 DNA sequence: TGCGCCAGCAGCTTGGTGCGGGGTCAAGAAGCTTTCTTT. Looking up the rest from reference TRBV5-1 and TRBJ1-1 gives the full variable domain: KAGVTQTPRYLIKTRGQQVTLSCSPISGHRSVSWYQQTPGQGLQFLFEYFSETQRNKGNFPGRFSGRQFSNSRSEMNVSTLELGDSALYLCASSLVRGQEAFFGQGTRLTVV.